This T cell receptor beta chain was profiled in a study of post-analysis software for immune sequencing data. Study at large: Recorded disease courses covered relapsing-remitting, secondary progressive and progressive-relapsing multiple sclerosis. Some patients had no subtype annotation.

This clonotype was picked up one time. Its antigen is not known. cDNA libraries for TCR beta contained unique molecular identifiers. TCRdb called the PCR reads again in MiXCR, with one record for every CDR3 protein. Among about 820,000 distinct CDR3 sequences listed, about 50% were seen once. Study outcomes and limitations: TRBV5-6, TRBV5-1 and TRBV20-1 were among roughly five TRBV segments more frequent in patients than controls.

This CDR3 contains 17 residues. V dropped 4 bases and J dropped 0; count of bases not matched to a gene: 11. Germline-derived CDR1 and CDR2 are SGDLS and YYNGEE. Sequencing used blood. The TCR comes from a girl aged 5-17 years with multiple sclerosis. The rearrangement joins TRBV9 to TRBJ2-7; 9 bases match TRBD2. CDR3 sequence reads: CASSPTPGTSSSYEQYF. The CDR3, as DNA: TGTGCCAGCAGCCCGACCCCTGGGACTAGCAGCTCCTACGAGCAGTACTTC.